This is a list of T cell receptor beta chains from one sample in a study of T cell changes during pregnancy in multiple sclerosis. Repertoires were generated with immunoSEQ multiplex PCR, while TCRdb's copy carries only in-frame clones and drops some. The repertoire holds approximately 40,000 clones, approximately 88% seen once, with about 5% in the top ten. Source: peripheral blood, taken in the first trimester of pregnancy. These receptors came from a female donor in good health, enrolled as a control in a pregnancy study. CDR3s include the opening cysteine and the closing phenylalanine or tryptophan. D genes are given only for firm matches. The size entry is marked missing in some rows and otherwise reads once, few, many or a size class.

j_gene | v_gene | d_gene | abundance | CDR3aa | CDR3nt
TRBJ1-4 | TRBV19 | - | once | CASSITGATNEKLFF | TGTGCCAGTAGTATAACAGGTGCAACTAATGAAAAACTGTTTTTT
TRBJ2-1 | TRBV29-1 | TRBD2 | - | CSVEAGVAGDEQFF | TGCAGCGTTGAGGCGGGAGTAGCGGGAGACGAGCAGTTCTTC
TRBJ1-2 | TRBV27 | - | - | CASSFSPDSNYGYTF | TGTGCCAGCAGTTTTTCGCCCGACAGCAACTATGGCTACACCTTC
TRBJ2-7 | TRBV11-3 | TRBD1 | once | CASSFRGQDYEQYF | TGTGCCAGCAGCTTTCGGGGACAGGACTACGAGCAGTACTTC
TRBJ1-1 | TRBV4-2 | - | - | CASSQDSGSGAPEAFF | TGTGCCAGCAGCCAAGATAGCGGGTCAGGTGCCCCTGAAGCTTTCTTT
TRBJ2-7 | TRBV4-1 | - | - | CASSETPWSYEQYF | TGCGCCAGCAGCGAGACACCTTGGTCCTACGAGCAGTACTTC
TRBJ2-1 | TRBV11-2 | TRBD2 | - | CAYPNEVGRASYNEQFF | TGTGCCTACCCCAACGAAGTAGGGAGGGCATCCTACAATGAGCAGTTCTTC
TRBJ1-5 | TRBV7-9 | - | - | CASSLEGLSNQPQHF | TGTGCCAGCAGCTTAGAGGGGTTGAGCAATCAGCCCCAGCATTTT
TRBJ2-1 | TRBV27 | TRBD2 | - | CASSLGLANEQFF | TGTGCCAGCAGTCTAGGACTAGCCAATGAGCAGTTCTTC
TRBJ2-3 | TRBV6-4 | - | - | CASSDGTSTDTQYF | TGTGCCAGCAGTGACGGGACTAGCACAGATACGCAGTATTTT
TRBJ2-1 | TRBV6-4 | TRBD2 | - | CASSVGGGDYNEQFF | TGTGCCAGCAGTGTCGGCGGGGGGGATTACAATGAGCAGTTCTTC
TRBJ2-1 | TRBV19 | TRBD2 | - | CASSIDGGRLNEQFF | TGTGCCAGTAGTATAGATGGCGGGAGGTTGAATGAGCAGTTCTTC
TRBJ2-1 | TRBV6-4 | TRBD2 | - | CASSGAGGSYNEQFF | TGTGCCAGCAGTGGAGCGGGGGGTTCCTACAATGAGCAGTTCTTC
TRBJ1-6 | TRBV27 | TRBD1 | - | CASSLTTGSNSPLHF | TGTGCCAGCAGTCTTACGACAGGGAGTAATTCACCCCTCCACTTT
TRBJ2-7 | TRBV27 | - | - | CASSPRVSLSSYEQYF | TGTGCCAGCAGTCCCCGAGTGAGTCTAAGCTCCTACGAGCAGTACTTC
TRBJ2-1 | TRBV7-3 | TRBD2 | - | CASSPPGLAGGGNEQFF | TGTGCCAGCAGCCCCCCGGGACTAGCGGGGGGTGGCAATGAGCAGTTCTTC
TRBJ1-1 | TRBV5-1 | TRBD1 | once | CASSLGQGDGPEAFF | TGCGCCAGCAGCTTGGGACAGGGGGACGGACCTGAAGCTTTCTTT
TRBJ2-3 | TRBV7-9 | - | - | CASSLSGDTQYF | TGTGCCAGCAGCTTATCGGGTGATACGCAGTATTTT
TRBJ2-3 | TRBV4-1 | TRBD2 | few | CASSQLPGGTKDTQYF | TGCGCCAGCAGCCAACTCCCGGGGGGGACTAAAGATACGCAGTATTTT
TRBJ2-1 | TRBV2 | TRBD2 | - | CASTGGANEQFF | TGTGCCAGCACCGGGGGGGCCAATGAGCAGTTCTTC
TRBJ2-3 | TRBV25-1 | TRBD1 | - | CASGQDRTSTDTQYF | TGTGCCAGCGGCCAGGACAGGACCAGCACAGATACGCAGTATTTT
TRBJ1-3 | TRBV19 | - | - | CASSTSVVSLPGNTIYF | TGTGCCAGTAGTACATCGGTAGTCTCATTGCCTGGAAACACCATATATTTT
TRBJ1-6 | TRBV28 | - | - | CASSLQAGSAYNSPLHF | TGTGCCAGCAGTTTACAGGCCGGGAGCGCCTATAATTCACCCCTCCACTTT
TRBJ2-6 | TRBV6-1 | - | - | CASSRGTSGANVLTF | TGTGCCAGCAGTAGGGGCACCTCTGGGGCCAACGTCCTGACTTTC
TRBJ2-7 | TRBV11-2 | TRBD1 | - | CASSAVGTGTYEQYF | TGTGCCAGCAGCGCAGTGGGGACAGGGACCTACGAGCAGTACTTC
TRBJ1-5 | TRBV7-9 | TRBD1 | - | CASSPPGTANQPQHF | TGTGCCAGCAGCCCCCCCGGGACAGCAAATCAGCCCCAGCATTTT
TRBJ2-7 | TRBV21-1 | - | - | CASSPRDYAPYEQYF | TGTGCCAGCAGCCCCCGGGACTACGCCCCCTACGAGCAGTACTTC
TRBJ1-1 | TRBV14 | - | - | CASSQGGRTKSTEAFF | TGTGCCAGCAGCCAAGGGGGTCGGACAAAGAGCACTGAAGCTTTCTTT
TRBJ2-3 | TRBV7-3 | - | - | CASGHRRDSPTDTQYF | TGTGCCAGCGGTCACCGCCGGGACTCCCCCACAGATACGCAGTATTTT
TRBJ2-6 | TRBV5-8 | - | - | CASSLDTTGANVLTF | TGTGCCAGCAGCTTGGACACAACTGGGGCCAACGTCCTGACTTTC
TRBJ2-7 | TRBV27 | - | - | CASSRDFSYEQYF | TGTGCCAGCAGTAGGGACTTCTCCTACGAGCAGTACTTC
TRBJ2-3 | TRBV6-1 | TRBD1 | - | CANRDRPDTDTQYF | TGTGCCAACCGGGACAGACCAGACACAGATACGCAGTATTTT
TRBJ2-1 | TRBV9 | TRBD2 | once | CASSVQSVTSGVYNEQFF | TGTGCCAGCAGCGTGCAATCTGTGACTAGCGGGGTATACAATGAGCAGTTCTTC
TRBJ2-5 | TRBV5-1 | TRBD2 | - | CASSPMGLAGGRETQYF | TGCGCCAGCAGCCCAATGGGACTAGCGGGGGGGCGAGAGACCCAGTACTTC
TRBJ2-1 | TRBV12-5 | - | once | CASGLPGSYNEQFF | TGTGCTAGTGGCCTCCCAGGGTCGTACAATGAGCAGTTCTTC
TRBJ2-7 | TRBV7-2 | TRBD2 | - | CASSLDGGGVPYEQYF | TGTGCCAGCAGCTTAGATGGCGGGGGAGTCCCCTACGAGCAGTACTTC
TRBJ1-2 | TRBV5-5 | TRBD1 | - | CASSSMDRSNYGYTF | TGTGCCAGCAGCTCCATGGACAGGTCTAACTATGGCTACACCTTC
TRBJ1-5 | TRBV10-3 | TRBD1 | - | CAISESLGTGKNQPQHF | TGTGCCATCAGTGAGTCCCTCGGGACAGGGAAAAATCAGCCCCAGCATTTT
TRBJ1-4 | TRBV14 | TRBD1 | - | CASSHSRDRLYEKLFF | TGTGCCAGCAGCCACTCCCGGGACAGGCTTTATGAAAAACTGTTTTTT
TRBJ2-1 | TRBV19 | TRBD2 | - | CASSILAGDYNEQFF | TGTGCCAGTAGTATTCTTGCGGGGGATTACAATGAGCAGTTCTTC
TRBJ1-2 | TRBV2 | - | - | CASSLQPNYGYTF | TGTGCCAGCAGTTTACAGCCAAACTATGGCTACACCTTC
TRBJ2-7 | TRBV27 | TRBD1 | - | CASSFAPSQGAFSYEQYF | TGTGCCAGCAGTTTCGCACCCTCACAGGGGGCTTTCTCCTACGAGCAGTACTTC
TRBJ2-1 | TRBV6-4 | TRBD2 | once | CASSDSAGSYNEQFF | TGTGCCAGCAGTGACTCAGCGGGGTCTTACAATGAGCAGTTCTTC
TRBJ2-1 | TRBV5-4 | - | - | CASSLGGAQGNEQFF | TGTGCCAGCAGCTTGGGAGGGGCACAGGGAAATGAGCAGTTCTTC
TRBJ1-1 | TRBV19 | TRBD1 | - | CTSSIVSTGGTEAFF | TGTACCAGTAGTATCGTCTCGACAGGGGGAACTGAAGCTTTCTTT
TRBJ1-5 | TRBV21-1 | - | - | CASSKGQYNQPQHF | TGTGCCAGCAGCAAGGGACAGTACAATCAGCCCCAGCATTTT
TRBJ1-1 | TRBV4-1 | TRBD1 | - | CASSLPSDRARAGTEAFF | TGCGCCAGCAGCCTGCCATCGGACAGGGCGCGTGCGGGCACTGAAGCTTTCTTT
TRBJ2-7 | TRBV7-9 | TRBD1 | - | CASSLSGQGNYEQYF | TGTGCCAGCAGCTTATCGGGACAGGGGAACTACGAGCAGTACTTC
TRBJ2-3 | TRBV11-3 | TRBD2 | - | CASSPGLAGGSTDTQYF | TGTGCCAGCAGCCCGGGACTAGCGGGGGGCTCCACAGATACGCAGTATTTT
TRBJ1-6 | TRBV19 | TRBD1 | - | CASSIWDRALNSPLHF | TGTGCCAGTAGTATCTGGGACAGGGCCTTGAATTCACCCCTCCACTTT
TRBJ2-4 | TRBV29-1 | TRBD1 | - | CSSRTGDNIQYF | TGCAGCTCCCGGACAGGGGACAACATTCAGTACTTC
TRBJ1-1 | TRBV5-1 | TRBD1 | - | CASSLDGQGANTEAFF | TGCGCCAGCAGCTTGGACGGACAGGGGGCGAACACTGAAGCTTTCTTT
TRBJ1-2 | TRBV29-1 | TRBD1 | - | CSVDQGARGYTF | TGCAGCGTTGACCAGGGGGCGCGAGGCTACACCTTC
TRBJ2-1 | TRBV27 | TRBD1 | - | CASTQDRGSYNEQFF | TGTGCCAGCACCCAGGACAGGGGATCCTACAATGAGCAGTTCTTC
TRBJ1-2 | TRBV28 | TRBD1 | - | CASSPLDRLNYGYTF | TGTGCCAGCAGTCCCCTGGACAGGCTCAACTATGGCTACACCTTC
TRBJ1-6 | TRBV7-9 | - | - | CASSLSTGTPLHF | TGTGCCAGCAGCTTGTCGACGGGTACACCCCTCCACTTT
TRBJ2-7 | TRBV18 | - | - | CASSPAQGWSHEQYF | TGTGCCAGCTCACCTGCGCAGGGGTGGTCGCACGAGCAGTACTTC
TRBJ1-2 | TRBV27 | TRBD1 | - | CASSLLGQGYGYTF | TGTGCCAGCAGTTTGTTGGGACAGGGCTATGGCTACACCTTC
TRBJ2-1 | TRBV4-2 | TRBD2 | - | CASSQDFSGGGPGNEQFF | TGTGCCAGCAGCCAAGACTTTAGCGGGGGAGGGCCGGGGAATGAGCAGTTCTTC